A selection of T cell receptor beta chains follows, all from one sample in a study of blood T cell repertoires in COVID-19. Method: immunoSEQ multiplex PCR; TCRdb's copy keeps in-frame clones and lacks some. The table shows about 340,000 clones, with more than 85% occurring only once. The sequenced sample was PBMCs or T cells enriched from blood (not recorded which). Every receptor here comes from a woman aged 25 to 39 who had recovered from COVID-19. The CDR3 runs from the conserved cysteine through the conserved F or W. Fields, in order: D gene, J gene, V gene, clone size, CDR3 protein, CDR3 DNA. D genes are given only for firm matches. Clone size is stated in some rows and not others, as once, few, many or a class when expanded.

>TRBD1|TRBJ2-6|TRBV7-9|.
CASSHPRDSPFSGANVLTF
TGTGCCAGCAGCCACCCCAGGGACAGTCCTTTCTCTGGGGCCAACGTCCTGACTTTC
>.|TRBJ2-7|TRBV12-3/TRBV12-4|.
CASSPGTVYEQYF
TGTGCCAGCAGCCCCGGTACAGTCTACGAGCAGTACTTC
>.|TRBJ2-2|TRBV24-1|.
CATQGWETGELFF
TGTGCCACCCAGGGATGGGAAACCGGGGAGCTGTTTTTT
>TRBD2|TRBJ2-1|TRBV6-2/TRBV6-3|once
CASSYSRSGTMFNEQFF
TGTGCCAGCAGTTACTCGCGTAGCGGGACCATGTTCAATGAGCAGTTCTTC
>TRBD2|TRBJ2-3|TRBV7-3|.
CASSPGVEREDTDTQYF
TGTGCCAGCAGCCCCGGGGTGGAGCGGGAGGACACAGATACGCAGTATTTT
>TRBD2|TRBJ2-3|TRBV19|.
CASSMRKLAVRDTQYF
TGTGCCAGTAGTATGAGGAAACTAGCGGTTCGGGATACGCAGTATTTT
>.|TRBJ1-1|TRBV12-3/TRBV12-4|.
CASRWTLNTEAFF
TGTGCCAGCAGATGGACTTTGAACACTGAAGCTTTCTTT
>TRBD2|TRBJ2-3|TRBV30|.
CAWTLAGGGSTDTQYF
TGTGCCTGGACGTTAGCGGGGGGGGGAAGCACAGATACGCAGTATTTT
>.|TRBJ1-2|TRBV3-1/TRBV3-2|.
CASSQDRVSSANYGCTF
TGTGCCAGCAGCCAAGATCGGGTCAGCTCAGCTAACTATGGCTGCACCTTC
>TRBD1|TRBJ2-5|TRBV6-5|.
CASRQGETQYF
TGTGCCAGCCGACAGGGGGAGACCCAGTACTTC
>TRBD2|TRBJ2-7|TRBV29-1|.
CSVAGGVPYEQYF
TGCAGCGTTGCCGGGGGGGTACCCTACGAGCAGTACTTC
>.|TRBJ1-1|TRBV12-3/TRBV12-4|.
CASSVTGIDVVF
TGTGCCAGCAGTGTAACAGGGATTGATGTAGTCTTT
>.|TRBJ2-2|TRBV10-2|once
CASRDFSITGELFF
TGCGCCAGCAGGGACTTTTCTATCACCGGGGAGCTGTTTTTT
>.|TRBJ2-7|TRBV19|once
CASSIGVQGTYEQYF
TGTGCCAGTAGTATTGGGGTTCAGGGGACCTACGAGCAGTACTTC
>TRBD2|TRBJ2-1|TRBV6-2/TRBV6-3|.
CASSSREGYNEQFF
TGTGCCAGCAGTTCACGGGAGGGGTACAATGAGCAGTTCTTC
>TRBD1|TRBJ1-1|TRBV7-2|.
CASSGRQGYTEAFF
TGTGCCAGCAGCGGTCGACAGGGGTACACTGAAGCTTTCTTT
>TRBD1|TRBJ2-1|TRBV7-9|once
CASSLNGQGRNEQFF
TGTGCCAGCAGCTTAAACGGACAGGGAAGGAATGAGCAGTTCTTC
>.|TRBJ2-2|TRBV10-3|.
CAITAGDTGELFF
TGTGCCATCACGGCAGGGGACACCGGGGAGCTGTTTTTT
>.|TRBJ1-2|TRBV21-1|.
CASSKENSGRAGYTF
TGTGCCAGCAGCAAAGAGAACTCAGGGAGGGCCGGCTACACCTTC
>.|TRBJ2-1|TRBV19|.
CASSIRGSSYNEQFF
TGTGCCAGTAGTATACGAGGGAGCTCCTACAATGAGCAGTTCTTC
>.|TRBJ2-7|TRBV28|.
CATQGPGLIPYEQYF
TGTGCCACGCAGGGTCCAGGGCTGATCCCCTACGAGCAGTACTTC
>.|TRBJ2-5|TRBV3-1/TRBV3-2|once
CASSPPTAGETQYF
TGTGCCAGCAGCCCACCTACTGCGGGGGAGACCCAGTACTTC